The T cell receptor (beta chain) under discussion was sequenced for a study of cytomegalovirus exposure and HLA in healthy donors. Vbeta (60) and Jbeta (13) primers were used in the PCR. This table comes from immunoSEQ multiplex PCR, and its TCRdb copy is limited to in-frame clones, with some not included. The data contain some 200,000 clones, around 77% of them singletons. The V end lost 4 bases, the J end lost 1 base, and 11 bases lay between the germline ends. There are 14 residues in the CDR3. From germline, CDR1 is SGDLS and CDR2 YYNGEE. The sequence was collected from a woman aged 25 to 45 in good health and CMV-seronegative. The J gene is TRBJ2-5, the V gene TRBV9; D is ambiguous. The sample comprised PBMCs. The CDR3: CASSSRSGQETQYF. For the CDR3, the DNA is TGTGCCAGCAGCTCCCGTTCCGGCCAAGAGACCCAGTACTTC.